This entry lists 11 T cell receptor beta chains sequenced from one sample in a study of blood T cell repertoires in COVID-19. Assay used: immunoSEQ multiplex PCR; TCRdb lists only in-frame clones, some missing. The sample gives approximately 40,000 clones, roughly nine tenths of which show up once; over 20% is in the top ten. Material for sequencing was peripheral blood. The receptors were gathered from a man aged 55 to 70 with acute or convalescent COVID-19.

The CDR3 sequence is CASSYSRRGEQFF. The CDR3 DNA reads TGTGCCAGCAGTTACTCGCGCAGAGGTGAGCAGTTCTTC. J is TRBJ2-1 and V is TRBV6-2 or TRBV6-3; D gene ambiguous. Germline assignment: CDR1 MNHEY and CDR2 SVGEGT. The CDR3 runs 13 residues. V was pared by 0 bases and J by 9 bases, with 9 bases between.

The chain employs TRBV11-2 and TRBJ2-1, with a weak D call TRBD2 (6 bases). V was shortened by 4 bases and J by 0 bases, with 10 bases between the two germline ends. Germline V gene data show CDR1 as SGHAT and CDR2 as FQNNGV. This CDR3 comprises 15 residues. The CDR3 nucleotides are TGTGCCAGCAGCTCTGACGGGGGCTCCTACAATGAGCAGTTCTTC. This translates into CASSSDGGSYNEQFF.

As concerns this clone: At one end, the junction sequence differs from germline, possibly due to a read error. The rearrangement joins TRBV7-7 to TRBJ2-1, with TRBD1 as a possible D gene (6 bases). This CDR3 contains 12 residues. Germline CDR1 SSHAT, CDR2 FNYEAQ (reference sequence). CDR3 region: CASSLGRGEQFF. In DNA form, the CDR3 reads TGTGCTAGCAGCTTGGGCAGGGGTGAGCAGTTCTTC.

This clone was recorded once. The chain combines TRBV6-5 with TRBJ2-7; TRBD1 agrees at 7 bases. This CDR3 is 15 amino acids long. V shed 8 bases, J shed 0 bases, and the junction held 10 bases outside the gene matches. The germline V gene encodes CDR1 MNHEY and CDR2 SVGAGI. For the CDR3, the DNA is TGTGCCAGCGACAAGACAGGGAGAGGCTCCTACGAGCAGTACTTC. Translation gives CASDKTGRGSYEQYF.

The chain carries TRBV6-2 or TRBV6-3 and TRBJ1-1, with 9 bases aligning to TRBD1. V trimming: 6 bases; J trimming: 4 bases; junction bases outside the gene matches: 6. CDR1 MNHEY and CDR2 SVGEGT come from the germline V gene. The CDR3 spans 14 residues. The chain's CDR3 is CASSKDRGGTEAFF. DNA of the CDR3: TGTGCCAGCAGCAAGGACAGGGGCGGCACTGAAGCTTTCTTT.

This clone was picked up a small number of times. This rearrangement joins TRBV9 to TRBJ2-7; a weak D match, TRBD1 (6 bases). The V gene lost 3 bases and the J gene lost 1 base, with 14 bases spanning the gap. The CDR3 length is 15 residues. Germline CDR1 SGDLS, CDR2 YYNGEE. CDR3 bases: TGTGCCAGCAGCGGGGACACCCCGTTTTCCTACGAGCAGTACGTC. This translates into CASSGDTPFSYEQYV.

This clone has just one count. The V and J genes are TRBV6-5 and TRBJ2-1; D possibly corresponds to TRBD1 (6 bases). This CDR3 has 15 amino acids. Germline V gives CDR1 MNHEY, CDR2 SVGAGI. The V end was cut by 6 bases, the J end by 2 bases, with 14 bases between. In DNA, the CDR3 is TGTGCCAGCAGGTTTAACAGGGATCCCTACAATGAGCAGTTCTTC. The encoded protein is CASRFNRDPYNEQFF.

This sequence joins TRBV3-1 (or the pseudogene TRBV3-2) and TRBJ1-5, with D unclear. The CDR3 has 15 residues. The germline gives CDR1 LGHDT, CDR2 YNNKEL (reference sequence). V was clipped by 1 base and J by 7 bases, with 14 bases between them. CDR3 sequence reads: CASSQGGRLAQPQHF. For the CDR3, the DNA is TGTGCCAGCAGCCAAGGAGGGAGGCTTGCGCAGCCCCAGCATTTT.

The chain recombines TRBV9 with TRBJ2-1; 11 positions agree with TRBD1. CDR1 is SGDLS and CDR2 is YYNGEE in the germline V gene. CDR3 length equals 14 residues. The J segment lost 7 bases and the V segment lost 4 bases, leaving 4 bases of the junction unmatched. Written as DNA, the CDR3 is TGTGCCAGCAGCTACGGGACAGGGGGAAATGAGCAGTTCTTC. Amino acid sequence: CASSYGTGGNEQFF.

V usage is TRBV4-1 and J usage is TRBJ1-5, with TRBD1 as a possible D gene (6 bases). CDR1 and CDR2 (germline): MGHRA, YSYEKL. The CDR3 runs to 15 residues. With 3 bases removed from V and 5 bases from J, the gap between germline ends came to 14 bases. The CDR3 region is CASSHIQGNDQPQHF. DNA for the CDR3: TGCGCCAGCAGCCATATACAGGGAAATGATCAGCCCCAGCATTTT.

The rearrangement uses TRBV5-4 and TRBJ2-2; D may be TRBD2 (5 bases). Trimming removed 4 bases at V and 9 bases at J, with 13 bases between. Germline values: CDR1 SGHNT, CDR2 YYREEE (reference sequence). There are 13 residues in the CDR3. CDR3 protein: CASSPGPGWELFF. In DNA, the CDR3 is TGTGCCAGCAGCCCCGGTCCGGGATGGGAGCTGTTTTTT.